These 21 T cell receptor beta chains originate from one sample sequenced in a study of T cells in Graves' hyperthyroidism and ophthalmopathy. Amplification of TCR beta CDR3 regions was performed using RNA transcripts as template. TCR CDR3 regions were first amplified by RT-PCR with HTBI primers. TCRdb itself ran the multiplex PCR reads through MiXCR, one entry per CDR3 protein. The sample consists of a few hundred thousand distinct CDR3 sequences, 15% to 20% of them appearing once. Material: blood. These receptors all stem from a woman in her twenties or thirties with Graves' ophthalmopathy.

This clonotype occurred many times. V usage is TRBV3-1 and J usage is TRBJ1-2, with D possibly being TRBD1 (5 bases). The CDR3 covers 15 residues. V gave up 4 bases and J gave up 5 bases, with 17 bases separating them. Germline V gene sequence: CDR1 LGHDT, CDR2 YNNKEL (reference sequence). In DNA form, the CDR3 reads TGTGCCAGCAGCCTGAGATCCAGGGCGGAGTATGGCTACACCTTC. Translated, it gives CASSLRSRAEYGYTF.

A word on this clonotype: A read error may explain this, as a much larger clone is one base away. The CDR3 DNA follows: TGTGCCAGCACGATTGACGTCCGCGAGCAGTACTTC. This sequence encodes CASTIDVREQYF. The chain employs TRBV28 and TRBJ2-7; D ambiguous. The CDR3 spans 12 residues. Trimming removed 7 bases from V and 6 bases from J, with 13 bases in between. Germline V lookup: CDR1 MDHEN, CDR2 SYDVKM.

In this sample, this clonotype turned up a few times. The V call is TRBV4-2, the J call TRBJ2-7; 9 nucleotides align to TRBD1. V was pared by 5 bases and J by 5 bases, with 10 bases of the junction left unmatched. Germline V lookup: CDR1 LGHNA, CDR2 YNFKEQ. This CDR3 is 15 amino acids long. CDR3 nucleotides: TGTGCCAGCAGCATGCTCGAGGGACAGGGAAACGAGCAGTACTTC. This sequence encodes CASSMLEGQGNEQYF.

This clonotype was recorded at least ten times. The junction and the germline gene differ at one end; a read error may be behind it. The chain uses TRBV29-1 and TRBJ2-5, with 8 nucleotides matching TRBD1. Germline V gives CDR1 SQVTM, CDR2 ANQGSEA. The CDR3 is made up of 12 amino acids. As DNA, the CDR3 is TGCAGCATTGACAGGGGCGGAGGGACCCAGTACTTC. Encoded protein: CSIDRGGGTQYF.

Many counts were recorded for this clonotype. This chain connects TRBV11-3 to TRBJ1-2; unclear D gene. The CDR3 is 15 residues long. Looked up from germline, CDR1 is SGHNT and CDR2 is YENEEA. Trimming shortened V by 0 bases and J by 1 base, and 9 bases separated the two germline ends. The CDR3 reads CASSLDDQLNYGYTF. The CDR3 bases are TGTGCCAGCAGCTTAGATGACCAGCTTAACTATGGCTACACCTTC.

The J gene is TRBJ2-3, the V gene TRBV3-1; possible D gene TRBD2, 5 bases. The CDR3 extends over 15 amino acids. The V gene lost 2 bases and the J gene lost 5 bases, with 14 bases spanning the gap. From germline, CDR1 is LGHDT and CDR2 YNNKEL (reference sequence). CDR3 coding DNA: TGTGCCAGCAGCCAAAGCGTCGAGCGGTTAGATACGCAGTATTTT. This gives the protein CASSQSVERLDTQYF.

This clonotype was seen repeatedly, ten times or more. V and J are TRBV20-1 and TRBJ2-3; D is possibly TRBD1 (5 bases). Germline CDR1 is DFQATT and CDR2 is SNEGSKA (reference sequence). Between the trimmed V and J ends, which lost 0 bases and 2 bases, there was a span of 12 bases. The CDR3 covers 15 residues. The CDR3 spells CSARERTYNTDTQYF. The CDR3 region has the DNA TGCAGTGCTAGAGAAAGGACATACAACACAGATACGCAGTATTTT.

This clonotype occurred many times. The chain is built from TRBV6-2 or TRBV6-3 and TRBJ2-5; TRBD2 aligns across 7 bases. Germline-derived CDR1 and CDR2 are MNHEY and SVGEGT. This CDR3 spans 14 amino acids. V gave up 4 bases and J gave up 4 bases; unmatched junction bases: 6. The CDR3 here is CASSFLADIETQYF. As DNA, the CDR3 is TGTGCCAGCAGTTTTCTAGCGGACATAGAGACCCAGTACTTC.

This clonotype was seen ten or more times. J is TRBJ1-2 and V is TRBV12-3 or TRBV12-4; 7 bases line up with TRBD1. The ends lost 2 bases at V and 9 bases at J; junction bases unmatched: 12. This CDR3 comprises 15 residues. CDR3 in DNA: TGTGCCAGCAGTTTAACAGGAGGGGGCGCGAGTAGCTACACCTTC. Translating it yields CASSLTGGGASSYTF.

This clonotype has just a few counts. CDR3: CASSYFPSGAKNIQYF. CDR3 nucleotide sequence: TGTGCCAGCAGTTATTTCCCGTCGGGAGCCAAAAACATTCAGTACTTC. J is TRBJ2-4 and V is TRBV6-2 or TRBV6-3; D is undetermined. Trimming cost V 3 bases and J 0 bases, with 12 bases left between them. Germline V CDR1 and CDR2: MNHEY, SVGEGT. The CDR3 is 16 amino acids.

This clonotype showed up many times. The V gene is TRBV3-1, the J gene TRBJ1-1; a weak D match, TRBD1 (5 bases). Germline V CDR1 and CDR2: LGHDT, YNNKEL (reference sequence). CDR3 length: 12 residues. Trimming shortened V by 5 bases and J by 3 bases, and 7 bases separated the two germline ends. CDR3 sequence reads: CASSLTDTEAFF. CDR3 DNA sequence: TGTGCCAGCAGCTTGACAGACACTGAAGCTTTCTTT.

This clonotype showed up many times. This chain connects TRBV11-2 to TRBJ2-1, with 9 positions matching TRBD2. Looked up from germline, CDR1 is SGHAT and CDR2 is FQNNGV. The trim removed 4 bases at V and 9 bases at J, leaving 7 bases unmatched. The CDR3 sequence is 14 residues long. The CDR3 sequence: CASSSPGLAIEQFF. CDR3 DNA sequence: TGTGCCAGCAGCTCACCGGGACTAGCCATTGAGCAGTTCTTC.

Many counts were recorded for this clonotype. The chain carries TRBV20-1 and TRBJ2-3; the D gene is possibly TRBD1 (6 bases). Germline V CDR1 and CDR2: DFQATT, SNEGSKA (reference sequence). CDR3 size: 13 residues. V lost 8 bases to trimming and J lost 2 bases, with 14 bases between them. This CDR3 reads CSSGTYYTDTQYF. The CDR3 nucleotides read TGCAGTTCCGGGACATATTACACAGATACGCAGTATTTT.

The chain uses TRBV20-1 and TRBJ2-7, with no clear D. Germline V gives CDR1 DFQATT, CDR2 SNEGSKA (reference sequence). The CDR3 is 13 residues long. Trimming took off 6 bases at V and 3 bases at J, with 15 bases between the two ends. Written as DNA, the CDR3 is TGCAGTGCCCTTAGCCCTACGAACTACGAGCAGTACTTC. Protein sequence: CSALSPTNYEQYF.

This clonotype has ten or more counts. The rearrangement uses TRBV3-1 and TRBJ2-3; 14 bases align to TRBD2. This CDR3 spans 19 amino acids. Germline V gene lookup returns CDR1 LGHDT and CDR2 YNNKEL (reference sequence). The trim removed 0 bases at V and 2 bases at J, leaving 7 bases unmatched. In DNA form, the CDR3 reads TGTGCCAGCAGCCAAGATTGGGGACTAGCGGGAGAAAACACAGATACGCAGTATTTT. Translating it yields CASSQDWGLAGENTDTQYF.

This clonotype was seen ten or more times. The chain recombines TRBV7-2 with TRBJ2-2; no definite D call. The CDR3 sequence is 13 residues long. V was cut by 4 bases and J by 6 bases, with 9 bases left in between. Germline CDR1 is SGHTA and CDR2 is FQGNSA. As DNA, the CDR3 is TGTGCCAGCAGCTCCCTAGGGTCCGGGGAGCTGTTTTTT. This translates into CASSSLGSGELFF.

The V gene is TRBV20-1, the J gene TRBJ2-1, with D perhaps TRBD1 or TRBD2 (5 bases each). The V and J ends lost 6 bases and 8 bases respectively, with 17 bases between them. The CDR3 has 13 residues. Germline V gene lookup returns CDR1 DFQATT and CDR2 SNEGSKA (reference sequence). The CDR3 DNA reads TGCAGTGCCCTCCACTGGGGGACCCATGAGCAGTTCTTC. Amino acid sequence: CSALHWGTHEQFF.

This clonotype has at least ten counts. This chain connects TRBV19 to TRBJ1-1; no clear D. CDR1 and CDR2 from the germline V gene are LNHDA and SQIVND (reference sequence). V was cut by 9 bases and J by 3 bases, with 8 bases left in between. The CDR3 length is 11 residues. DNA for the CDR3: TGTGCCAGCAGCCCCGACACTGAAGCTTTCTTT. Amino acid sequence: CASSPDTEAFF.

This clonotype was detected only a few times. The rearrangement uses TRBV4-1 and TRBJ1-1; D possibly corresponds to TRBD1 (5 bases). The germline V and J ends were trimmed by 1 base and 3 bases, with 12 bases remaining between them. This CDR3 comprises 15 residues. Germline lookup yields CDR1 MGHRA and CDR2 YSYEKL. The CDR3 bases are TGCGCCAGCAGCCAAGGACAGCTGTCGGACACTGAAGCTTTCTTT. Its protein product is CASSQGQLSDTEAFF.

Only one count was recorded for this clonotype. The chain links TRBV5-1 to TRBJ2-7, with D tentatively TRBD2 (6 bases). In germline, CDR1 is SGHRS, CDR2 YFSETQ. Trimming cost V 0 bases and J 3 bases, with 10 bases left between them. CDR3 length equals 14 residues. The CDR3 sequence is CASSLGAGNYEQYF. CDR3 DNA: TGCGCCAGCAGCTTGGGCGCGGGGAACTACGAGCAGTACTTC.

Details on this clonotype: Possible read error: a much larger clone is one base away. The chain combines TRBV9 with TRBJ2-7; D perhaps matches TRBD1 (6 bases). Deletions cut 0 bases from V and 2 bases from J, with 9 bases between. Per the germline V gene, CDR1 is SGDLS and CDR2 is YYNGEE. This CDR3 has 14 amino acids. CDR3 coding DNA: TGTGCCAGCAGCGTAGGACAGGTCGCCTACGAGCAGTACTTC. Protein sequence: CASSVGQVAYEQYF.